The 20 T cell receptor beta chains reported below all come from one sample, sequenced in a study of blood T cell repertoires in COVID-19 (dated by TCRdb to 2020 to 2022). Libraries were made using the immunoSEQ multiplex PCR assay. TCRdb obtained this table from immuneACCESS and retained in-frame rearrangements with V and J assigned. These tables miss some clones; where compared with another copy, unresolved V genes account for less than half of the shortfall, and the remainder is unexplained. The sample table records 200,000 or so clones; about 80% of these occur just once. Around 14% of the sample comes from the top ten. The material sequenced was peripheral blood. The source of these receptors is a man aged 25-45 years with active or convalescent COVID-19.

The chain links TRBV6-5 to TRBJ1-3, with D unresolved. Trimming took off 2 bases at V and 1 base at J, with 9 bases between the two ends. CDR3 length: 15 amino acids. Per the germline V gene, CDR1 is MNHEY and CDR2 is SVGAGI. The CDR3 spells CASSYSYESGNTIYF. DNA for the CDR3: TGTGCCAGCAGTTACAGTTATGAGTCTGGAAACACCATATATTTT.

This rearrangement joins TRBV6-5 to TRBJ1-1; D unresolved. The CDR3 has 14 residues. CDR1 and CDR2 from the germline V gene are MNHEY and SVGAGI. V was cut by 6 bases and J by 5 bases, with 16 bases left in between. CDR3 in DNA: TGTGCCAGCAGCCAGGACGGGCGAGGGACTGAAGCTTTCTTT. It translates to CASSQDGRGTEAFF.

This chain links TRBV6-6 with TRBJ1-6; 8 positions agree with TRBD1. V lost 7 bases and J lost 7; bases outside the gene matches: 9. The CDR3 loop spans 15 amino acids. Germline V gives CDR1 MNHNY, CDR2 SVGAGI (reference sequence). The CDR3 region is CASTSRGRGNSPLHF. CDR3 bases: TGTGCCAGCACCTCCAGGGGGCGCGGGAATTCACCCCTCCACTTT.

J is TRBJ1-1 and V is TRBV18; 12 bases agree with TRBD1. The CDR3 consists of 17 residues. V shed 6 bases, J shed 5 bases, and the junction held 13 bases outside the gene matches. Per the germline V gene, CDR1 is KGHSH and CDR2 is LQKENI. The CDR3 DNA is TGTGCCAGCTCTCTCACCGGGACAGGGGGCAAAGGTACTGAAGCTTTCTTT. Amino acids: CASSLTGTGGKGTEAFF.

The chain couples TRBV6-2 or TRBV6-3 to TRBJ2-7; 10 bases agree with TRBD1. V lost 6 bases, J lost 6 bases, and 5 bases stayed unmatched. Germline CDR1 is MNHEY and CDR2 is SVGEGT. This CDR3 is 13 amino acids long. DNA of the CDR3: TGTGCCAGCAGCCTGGGACAGGGGCTCGAGCAGTACGTC. Translated, it gives CASSLGQGLEQYV.

The count of this clone is one. This chain uses TRBV28 with TRBJ1-2, with a tentative D call TRBD1 (6 bases). Between the trimmed V and J ends, which lost 0 bases and 7 bases, there was a span of 9 bases. CDR1 and CDR2 from the germline V gene are MDHEN and SYDVKM. The CDR3 length is 13 residues. CDR3 loop: CASSLWGASGYTF. In nucleotides, the CDR3 is TGTGCCAGCAGTTTATGGGGGGCGAGTGGCTACACCTTC.

The rearrangement uses TRBV19 and TRBJ2-1, with 10 positions matching TRBD1. The trim removed 7 bases at V and 4 bases at J, leaving 10 bases unmatched. Germline V gene data show CDR1 as LNHDA and CDR2 as SQIVND (reference sequence). The CDR3 consists of 16 residues. Here the CDR3 reads CASTPRDRGGYNEQFF. The DNA for the CDR3 is TGTGCCAGTACTCCAAGGGACAGGGGAGGATACAATGAGCAGTTCTTC.

This chain links TRBV7-9 with TRBJ2-5, with D uncertain. V was cut by 5 bases and J by 5 bases, with 18 bases left in between. CDR1 is SEHNR and CDR2 is FQNEAQ in the germline V gene (reference sequence). CDR3 length: 15 residues. Here the CDR3 reads CASSPSPRKEETQYF. The CDR3 nucleotides read TGTGCCAGCAGCCCAAGTCCAAGAAAAGAGGAGACCCAGTACTTC. The variable domain in full, with the rest retrieved from reference TRBV7-9 and TRBJ2-5, is DTGVSQNPRHKITKRGQNVTFRCDPISEHNRLYWYRQTLGQGPEFLTYFQNEAQLEKSRLLSDRFSAERPKGSFSTLEIQRTEQGDSAMYLCASSPSPRKEETQYFGPGTRLLVL.

V is TRBV28 and J is TRBJ1-5, with a tentative D call TRBD1 (5 bases). Germline assignment: CDR1 MDHEN and CDR2 SYDVKM. This CDR3 spans 15 amino acids. The ends were cut back, 6 bases at V and 3 bases at J, with 15 bases in the middle. The CDR3 DNA is TGTGCCAGCAGCCGGCGCGGGGGTTCCAATCAGCCCCAGCATTTT. This sequence encodes CASSRRGGSNQPQHF.

This clone appeared a few times. The V gene is TRBV7-2, the J gene TRBJ1-2; D not certain. CDR3 length: 15 residues. V lost 4 bases, J lost 4 bases, and 16 bases lay in between. Germline V CDR1 and CDR2: SGHTA, FQGNSA. The CDR3 coding sequence is TGTGCCAGCAGCTCACCGGGTGCGGGCGGCTATGGCTACACCTTC. Protein sequence: CASSSPGAGGYGYTF.

This clone was seen more than once but under ten times. This rearrangement joins TRBV14 to TRBJ1-2; TRBD1 aligns across 7 bases. The CDR3 length is 17 residues. From germline, CDR1 is SGHDN and CDR2 FVKESK. Losses at the gene ends were 1 base for V and 4 bases for J; bases not matched to a gene: 12. The CDR3 here is CASSQVLSDRESYGYTF. CDR3 nucleotides: TGTGCCAGCAGCCAAGTACTTAGCGACAGGGAGTCCTATGGCTACACCTTC.

J is TRBJ1-4 and V is TRBV6-1; TRBD1 is a possible D gene (5 bases). Germline-derived CDR1 and CDR2 are MNHNS and SASEGT. V lost 2 bases and J lost 8, with 9 bases in between. The CDR3 has 13 amino acids. As DNA, the CDR3 is TGTGCCAGCAGTGAAAGGGGCTTAGAAAAACTGTTTTTT. Encoded protein: CASSERGLEKLFF.

V and J are TRBV15 and TRBJ2-3; TRBD2 matches 8 bases. The CDR3 totals 16 residues. The trim removed 0 bases at V and 6 bases at J, leaving 8 bases unmatched. Germline CDR1 LNHNV, CDR2 YYDKDF (reference sequence). The CDR3: CATSRDPRGLGDTQYF. Written as DNA, the CDR3 is TGTGCCACCAGCAGAGATCCAAGGGGACTAGGGGATACGCAGTATTTT.

The chain links TRBV25-1 to TRBJ2-7; tentative D call: TRBD1 (5 bases). V lost 5 bases and J lost 5, with 7 bases in between. The CDR3 is made up of 11 amino acids. Looked up from germline, CDR1 is MGHDK and CDR2 is SYGVNS. DNA for the CDR3: TGTGCCAGCAGTTTAGGGGACGAGCAGTACTTC. Translating gives CASSLGDEQYF.

The chain couples TRBV19 to TRBJ2-6; D ambiguous. The V end lost 0 bases, the J end lost 0 bases, and 6 bases lay between the germline ends. This CDR3 has 16 amino acids. The V gene's germline CDR1 is LNHDA and CDR2 SQIVND (reference sequence). CDR3 sequence reads: CASSIDRSSGANVLTF. Here the CDR3 DNA reads TGTGCCAGTAGTATAGATCGGAGCTCTGGGGCCAACGTCCTGACTTTC.

V is TRBV19 and J is TRBJ2-3; 9 nucleotides line up with TRBD2. V gave up 0 bases and J gave up 1 base; unmatched junction bases: 5. Germline CDR1 LNHDA, CDR2 SQIVND (reference sequence). This CDR3 has 17 residues. The CDR3 loop reads CASSIEGTSWGTDTQYF. The DNA of the CDR3 is TGTGCCAGTAGTATAGAGGGGACTAGCTGGGGCACAGATACGCAGTATTTT.

This rearrangement joins TRBV7-2 to TRBJ2-3; 8 bases are shared with TRBD1. V dropped 4 bases and J dropped 0; count of bases not matched to a gene: 6. The CDR3 consists of 16 residues. Germline CDR1 reads SGHTA; CDR2 reads FQGNSA. In DNA, the CDR3 is TGTGCCAGCAGCTCCGACAGGGGATGGAGCACAGATACGCAGTATTTT. Amino acid sequence: CASSSDRGWSTDTQYF. Full variable domain (missing parts from reference TRBV7-2 and TRBJ2-3): GAGVSQSPSNKVTEKGKDVELRCDPISGHTALYWYRQSLGQGLEFLIYFQGNSAPDKSGLPSDRFSAERTGGSVSTLTIQRTQQEDSAVYLCASSSDRGWSTDTQYFGPGTRLTVL.

This sequence joins TRBV6-1 and TRBJ2-7, with TRBD2 as a possible D gene (6 bases). The CDR3 loop spans 17 amino acids. Germline V gives CDR1 MNHNS, CDR2 SASEGT. V lost 4 bases, J lost 5 bases, and 24 bases lay in between. The CDR3 region is CASSARRGAGPLDEQYV. CDR3 sequence (DNA): TGTGCCAGCAGTGCCAGGCGCGGTGCGGGGCCCCTCGACGAGCAGTACGTC.

V gene TRBV19 combines with J gene TRBJ1-2, with D possibly TRBD1 on 5 matching bases. Germline V gene lookup returns CDR1 LNHDA and CDR2 SQIVND (reference sequence). This CDR3 spans 12 amino acids. Trimming left V 4 bases short and J 2 bases short, with 5 bases between. The CDR3 region has the DNA TGTGCCAGTAGTAGACAGAACTATGGCTACACCTTC. Protein product: CASSRQNYGYTF.

J is TRBJ2-3 and V is TRBV5-1; D call uncertain. Trimming left V 4 bases short and J 2 bases short, with 14 bases between. Looked up from germline, CDR1 is SGHRS and CDR2 is YFSETQ. This CDR3 is built from 15 residues. CDR3 amino acids: CASSRNSPNTDTQYF. The CDR3 coding sequence is TGCGCCAGCAGCCGAAACTCCCCGAACACAGATACGCAGTATTTT.